Below, 24 T cell receptor beta chains from the same sample are listed, as sequenced in a study of T cell changes during pregnancy in multiple sclerosis. Clones were sequenced by immunoSEQ multiplex PCR, and TCRdb holds only the in-frame ones, with some missing. The sample yields 16,000 or so clones, nearly 96% seen once. Sequenced material: peripheral blood, taken in the third trimester of pregnancy. All receptors come from a female donor with multiple sclerosis, enrolled in a pregnancy study.

The genes are TRBV20-1 and TRBJ1-1; D gene unclear. V lost 5 bases and J lost 9, with 13 bases in between. CDR3 length: 11 residues. Germline V lookup: CDR1 DFQATT, CDR2 SNEGSKA (reference sequence). Here the CDR3 reads CSAERNEKAFF. The CDR3 region has the DNA TGCAGTGCTGAGAGAAATGAGAAAGCTTTCTTT.

V and J are TRBV27 and TRBJ2-7; TRBD1 agrees at 9 bases. The germline gives CDR1 MNHEY, CDR2 SMNVEV (reference sequence). CDR3 length: 16 residues. V was pared by 5 bases and J by 1 base, with 9 bases of the junction left unmatched. CDR3 loop: CASSTRRTGVSYEQYF. CDR3 DNA: TGTGCCAGCAGTACCAGAAGGACAGGGGTATCCTACGAGCAGTACTTC.

The V gene is TRBV19, the J gene TRBJ1-2; 10 positions match TRBD1. CDR1 LNHDA and CDR2 SQIVND come from the germline V gene (reference sequence). CDR3 size: 14 residues. The V segment lost 7 bases and the J segment 7 bases; nucleotides outside the gene matches: 9. Here the CDR3 reads CASTLDRGRSGYTF. The CDR3 DNA reads TGTGCCAGTACCCTAGACAGGGGGCGGTCTGGCTACACCTTC.

The J gene is TRBJ2-2, the V gene TRBV6-4, with 7 positions matching TRBD1. Trimming removed 5 bases from V and 5 bases from J; junction bases left unmatched: 11. The CDR3 extends over 16 amino acids. Germline V gene lookup returns CDR1 MRHNA and CDR2 SNTAGT. CDR3 sequence: CASSPHKSTGTGELFF. As DNA, the CDR3 is TGTGCCAGCAGTCCCCATAAATCGACAGGGACCGGGGAGCTGTTTTTT.

The chain has TRBV7-6 and TRBJ2-7; the match to TRBD2 covers 15 bases. CDR3 length equals 17 residues. Germline V gene sequence: CDR1 SGHVS, CDR2 FNYEAQ. V was pared by 5 bases and J by 2 bases, with 7 bases of the junction left unmatched. The CDR3 nucleotides are TGTGCCAGCAGCCGCGGACTAGCGGGAGGGAGGGCCTACGAGCAGTACTTC. Translated: CASSRGLAGGRAYEQYF. The complete variable domain, with remaining parts taken from reference TRBV7-6 and TRBJ2-7, reads GAGVSQSPRYKVTKRGQDVALRCDPISGHVSLYWYRQALGQGPEFLTYFNYEAQQDKSGLPNDRFSAERPEGSISTLTIQRTEQRDSAMYRCASSRGLAGGRAYEQYFGPGTRLTVT.

The chain recombines TRBV28 with TRBJ1-5; a possible D gene is TRBD1 (5 bases). Trimming shortened V by 6 bases and J by 0 bases, and 9 bases separated the two germline ends. This CDR3 comprises 14 residues. Germline loops: CDR1 MDHEN, CDR2 SYDVKM. Here the CDR3 reads CASRGAYSNQPQHF. CDR3 bases: TGTGCCAGCAGAGGGGCTTATAGCAATCAGCCCCAGCATTTT.

The chain links TRBV4-2 to TRBJ2-1; D may be TRBD1 (6 bases). Germline V gives CDR1 LGHNA, CDR2 YNFKEQ. With 4 bases removed from V and 5 bases from J, the gap between germline ends came to 18 bases. The CDR3 covers 16 residues. DNA for the CDR3: TGTGCCAGCAGCCTTGTACAGGGCTACACAGACAATGAGCAGTTCTTC. It translates to CASSLVQGYTDNEQFF.

V and J are TRBV27 and TRBJ2-1; 7 nucleotides align to TRBD2. The CDR3 sequence is 16 residues long. J lost 2 bases, V lost 1 base, and 5 bases had no gene match. Germline V gene lookup returns CDR1 MNHEY and CDR2 SMNVEV (reference sequence). The CDR3 loop is CASSLLLANAYNEQFF. The CDR3 bases are TGTGCCAGCAGTTTATTACTAGCGAACGCCTACAATGAGCAGTTCTTC.

This chain joins TRBV21-1 and TRBJ1-2; TRBD1, the D gene given by the table, was not confirmed from the DNA. TRBV21-1 is a known pseudogene. This CDR3 has 16 amino acids. CDR3 region: CASSKARGDRDYGYTF. The CDR3 bases are TGTGCCAGCAGCAAAGCGCGAGGGGACAGGGACTATGGCTACACCTTC.

V is TRBV6-1 and J is TRBJ1-2, with 8 bases matching TRBD1. J was trimmed by 4 bases and V by 2 bases; bases with no gene match: 0. Germline V CDR1 and CDR2: MNHNS, SASEGT. CDR3 length equals 13 residues. The DNA of the CDR3 is TGTGCCAGCAGTGAAACAGGGGGCTATGGCTACACCTTC. It encodes CASSETGGYGYTF.

DNA of the CDR3: TGTGCCAGCAGTCCACCGGGGACTAGCGCGAACACCGGGGAGCTGTTTTTT. Translation gives CASSPPGTSANTGELFF. V usage is TRBV28 and J usage is TRBJ2-2; TRBD2 matches 10 bases. Trimming cost V 5 bases and J 0 bases; bases outside gene matches: 6. Germline assignment: CDR1 MDHEN and CDR2 SYDVKM. CDR3 length equals 17 residues.

This chain links TRBV5-1 with TRBJ2-5, with TRBD1 matching over 7 bases. The V and J ends lost 4 bases and 5 bases, in that order; junction bases with no gene match: 11. Germline CDR1 is SGHRS and CDR2 is YFSETQ. The CDR3 runs to 15 residues. Written as DNA, the CDR3 is TGCGCCAGCAGCCCCTACAGGGGATCGGAGGAGACCCAGTACTTC. It encodes CASSPYRGSEETQYF.

The chain recombines TRBV11-2 with TRBJ1-1; 9 bases are shared with TRBD1. The length of the CDR3 is 17 residues. With V trimmed by 5 bases and J by 2 bases, 12 bases remained unmatched. CDR1 is SGHAT and CDR2 is FQNNGV in the germline V gene. CDR3 region: CASSRLRQGDFNTEAFF. CDR3 DNA sequence: TGTGCCAGCAGCCGTCTAAGACAGGGGGATTTCAACACTGAAGCTTTCTTT.

The chain combines TRBV6-4 with TRBJ2-7; 7 nucleotides agree with TRBD2. The CDR3 loop spans 15 amino acids. The junction had 9 bases not matched to a gene; V was cut back by 3 bases and J by 4 bases. Germline V gene lookup returns CDR1 MRHNA and CDR2 SNTAGT. CDR3 in DNA: TGTGCCAGCAGTGAAATGGCGGGGGTCTATTACGAGCAGTACTTC. Translation gives CASSEMAGVYYEQYF.

This chain links TRBV7-2 with TRBJ1-5; TRBD1 matches at 7 bases. V lost 6 bases and J lost 7; bases outside the gene matches: 6. Germline CDR1 is SGHTA and CDR2 is FQGNSA. The CDR3 extends over 13 amino acids. As DNA, the CDR3 is TGTGCCAGCAGTCCCGACAGGGTCCAGCCCCAGCATTTT. Amino acids: CASSPDRVQPQHF.

The gene calls are TRBV5-4 and TRBJ1-1, with D hard to call. The CDR3 runs 11 residues. Between the trimmed V and J ends, which lost 6 bases and 4 bases, there was a span of 7 bases. Germline V gene data show CDR1 as SGHNT and CDR2 as YYREEE (reference sequence). The CDR3 sequence is CASKSGTEAFF. For the CDR3, the DNA is TGTGCCAGCAAATCCGGCACTGAAGCTTTCTTT.

The V gene is TRBV18, the J gene TRBJ1-1; TRBD1 matches 9 bases. From germline, CDR1 is KGHSH and CDR2 LQKENI. Trimming at V came to 0 bases and at J to 5 bases, leaving 7 bases not matched to a gene. The CDR3 has 16 amino acids. The DNA of the CDR3 is TGTGCCAGCTCACCACCAAACGGACAGGGGCGAACTGAAGCTTTCTTT. Protein sequence: CASSPPNGQGRTEAFF.

This rearrangement joins TRBV19 to TRBJ1-2; D is possibly TRBD1 (6 bases). The length of the CDR3 is 13 residues. The germline V gene encodes CDR1 LNHDA and CDR2 SQIVND (reference sequence). The V and J ends lost 9 bases and 2 bases respectively, with 13 bases between them. The chain's CDR3 is CASLDGGNYGYTF. For the CDR3, the DNA is TGTGCCAGCCTCGATGGGGGCAACTATGGCTACACCTTC. Based on the CDR3 plus reference TRBV19 and TRBJ1-2, the full variable domain is DGGITQSPKYLFRKEGQNVTLSCEQNLNHDAMYWYRQDPGQGLRLIYYSQIVNDFQKGDIAEGYSVSREKKESFPLTVTSAQKNPTAFYLCASLDGGNYGYTFGSGTRLTVV.

The CDR3 DNA follows: TGTGCCACCAGCAGAGATAGTGGGACAGGGATCACAGATACGCAGTATTTT. Translated: CATSRDSGTGITDTQYF. The chain carries TRBV15 and TRBJ2-3, with 9 positions matching TRBD1. The CDR3 runs 17 residues. Trimming at V came to 0 bases and at J to 2 bases, leaving 6 bases not matched to a gene. In germline, CDR1 is LNHNV, CDR2 YYDKDF (reference sequence).

The chain combines TRBV6-5 with TRBJ1-3; D is uncertain. This CDR3 spans 13 amino acids. V dropped 11 bases and J dropped 3 bases, with 14 bases sitting between them. Germline CDR1 MNHEY, CDR2 SVGAGI. CDR3 DNA: TGTGCCGCGGGAGGCCTCGTTGGAAACACCATATATTTT. It translates to CAAGGLVGNTIYF.

The genes are TRBV27 and TRBJ2-2, with D tentatively TRBD1 (5 bases). Trimming stripped 5 bases from V and 4 bases from J, with 20 bases between. The CDR3 covers 17 residues. Germline CDR1 reads MNHEY; CDR2 reads SMNVEV (reference sequence). CDR3 loop: CASSPHPRGRGTGELFF. DNA for the CDR3: TGTGCCAGCAGTCCTCATCCTAGGGGAAGGGGCACCGGGGAGCTGTTTTTT.

The rearrangement uses TRBV29-1 and TRBJ1-2; D is perhaps TRBD1 (6 bases). The CDR3 extends over 12 amino acids. V lost 6 bases, J lost 4 bases, and 12 bases lay in between. Germline assignment: CDR1 SQVTM and CDR2 ANQGSEA. Here the CDR3 DNA reads TGCAGCGTCGGGGACAAGGGCTATGGCTACACCTTC. Its protein product is CSVGDKGYGYTF. The full variable domain, completed using reference TRBV29-1 and TRBJ1-2, is SAVISQKPSRDICQRGTSLTIQCQVDSQVTMMFWYRQQPGQSLTLIATANQGSEATYESGFVIDKFPISRPNLTFSTLTVSNMSPEDSSIYLCSVGDKGYGYTFGSGTRLTVV.

CDR3 in DNA: TGTGCCAGCAGCTTCGCGGGGGGCGGAGAAAAACTGTTTTTT. This codes for CASSFAGGGEKLFF. V and J are TRBV5-4 and TRBJ1-4; the D gene is possibly TRBD1 (6 bases). V gave up 2 bases and J gave up 8 bases, with 13 bases separating them. The CDR3 is 14 amino acids. Germline V lookup: CDR1 SGHNT, CDR2 YYREEE (reference sequence).

The chain combines TRBV13 with TRBJ2-4; D may be TRBD1 (6 bases). Between the trimmed V and J ends, which lost 0 bases and 1 base, there was a span of 10 bases. The length of the CDR3 is 16 residues. CDR1 PRHDT and CDR2 FYEKMQ come from the germline V gene (reference sequence). CDR3 sequence: CASSLGTGLAKNIQYF. DNA for the CDR3: TGTGCCAGCAGCTTAGGAACAGGGCTGGCCAAAAACATTCAGTACTTC.